What follows is one T cell receptor beta chain and its context. Its antigen is still unknown. The table came from immunoSEQ multiplex PCR; TCRdb's copy has only in-frame clones and leaves some out. The sample records some 2.3 million clones, about 92% being singletons. The data derive from a study of shared clonotypes between healthy human individuals. Study-level points and caveats: It was anticipated that sequencing depth would influence how many clonotypes donors shared.

The CDR3 sequence is 16 residues long. Trimming removed 1 base from V and 0 bases from J, with 11 bases in between. CDR1 and CDR2 (germline): LGHNA, YSLEER. The rearrangement joins TRBV4-3 to TRBJ2-3, with D unclear. Source material: naive CD4+ T cells from PBMCs. Stated subset: CD45RA+ positively selected. This receptor was identified in a man between 18 and 35 years old in good health. Some clones in this sample may be carry-over from other donors' samples. CDR3 coding DNA: TGCGCCAGCAGCCAAGGCTCATATACTAGCACAGATACGCAGTATTTT. This translates into CASSQGSYTSTDTQYF.